The entry below describes one T cell receptor beta chain. What it binds is unknown. The germline gene is not matched at one end of the junction; a read error may be the cause. The data were taken from a study of CD8 T cell repertoires and HIV-1 epitope variants. TCRdb's table, derived via immunoSEQ multiplex PCR, lists solely in-frame clones and lacks some. The table lists about 5,000 clones, approximately 65% of them singletons. In germline, CDR1 is MNHEY, CDR2 SMNVEV (reference sequence). The CDR3 runs to 16 residues. The sequence came from a male donor with HIV. The specimen was cultured CD8+ T cells derived from PBMCs. This chain links TRBV27 with TRBJ2-7; perhaps TRBD2 as D (5 bases). This CDR3 is CAGSLSRGTLSYEQYF. CDR3 nucleotides: TGTGCCGGCAGTTTATCACGGGGAACCCTCTCCTACGAGCAGTACTTC.